This T cell receptor (beta chain) was identified in a study of CD8 T cells in ankylosing spondylitis (dated 2017 in TCRdb). The study in broad terms: T cell receptor beta repertoires were profiled in healthy donors and ankylosing spondylitis patients so that disease-linked TCR variants could be found. The full study cohort comprised 20 to 30 ankylosing spondylitis patients and approximately 100 healthy donors. Peripheral blood was sampled, and synovial fluid was additionally collected from ankylosing spondylitis patients. Summary of the overall study and its limitations: According to the report, matched synovial fluid samples from ankylosing spondylitis patients were significantly enriched for the disease-linked clones. Blood from ankylosing spondylitis patients appeared to be characterized by a TCR beta motif made up of seven or eight highly homologous amino acid variants. The disease-linked clones showed a CD8+ phenotype and occurred at relatively low frequencies in peripheral blood. Some TCR beta motif variants had previously been reported in synovial fluid and blood of reactive arthritis patients, which suggested common disease-initiation mechanisms.

The CDR3 contains 13 residues, cysteine and phenylalanine counted. Only CDR3 DNA remains: 39 bases, in frame from the first base. Germline trimming amounts to 10 bases on V and 9 bases on J, with 7 as the count of junction bases outside the gene matches. CDR1 and CDR2 are drawn from the germline V gene: WSHSY, SAAADI. This clonotype came up many times. Its binding antigen is unknown. The input lacks base qualities; no much larger clone sits a single base away. The data were produced on an Illumina HiSeq 2500. Quantitative 5'-RACE with molecular barcodes was the method used to prepare the TCR beta libraries. The authors' analysis ran thus. A new computational method based on a probabilistic model of VDJ rearrangement was used to identify disease-linked TCR variants. TCRdb reworked the public reads: Q25 trimming with fastp, MiXCR clone assembly, productive beta chains retained. When rows share a CDR3 protein, they turn into one entry using the most common DNA and genes. For this entry, the V and J calls and clone size follow TCRdb and not the study's own pipeline. This sample holds approximately 250,000 distinct CDR3 sequences; about 10% were observed only once. The top ten clones comprise roughly 2.5% of the sample.

The V and J segments used are TRBV10-2 and TRBJ1-6; 9 central nucleotides agree with TRBD1. Source material: blood, either unsorted or a sorted T cell fraction (not recorded which). The sequence was obtained from a male donor with ankylosing spondylitis or in good health (not recorded which). The CDR3 protein is CANAQGAGSPLHF. The DNA reads TGCGCCAACGCACAGGGGGCTGGTTCACCCCTCCACTTT.